The sequence of this TCR beta chain was determined in a study of post-analysis software for immune sequencing data. Study context: Some patients lacked subtype; others had relapsing-remitting, secondary progressive or progressive-relapsing disease.

Findings and limits, study-wide: Multiple sclerosis patients showed significantly lower normalized Chao1 diversity than controls did. Comparison of patients with controls showed five or six TRBV segments more frequent in patients, TRBV5-6, TRBV5-1 and TRBV20-1 among them.

The germline CDR1 and CDR2 sequences are MNHEY and SVGAGI. The CDR3 consists of 16 residues. With 2 bases removed from V and 0 bases from J, the gap between germline ends came to 13 bases. Carried by the TCR beta cDNA libraries were unique molecular identifiers. About half a million cDNA molecules were recovered from an input of roughly 0.95 to 10 million T cells. TCRdb itself ran the PCR reads through MiXCR, one entry per CDR3 protein. The table shows fewer than 600,000 distinct CDR3 sequences, with approximately 46% occurring only once. As concerns this clonotype: Its specificity is not known.

This clonotype was obtained from a girl aged 10 to 17 with multiple sclerosis. The specimen was blood. This chain links TRBV6-5 with TRBJ2-5, with a weak D call TRBD2 (6 bases). The CDR3 bases are TGTGCCAGCAGTTACGGGGCGGGAACGTACCAAGAGACCCAGTACTTC. Protein product: CASSYGAGTYQETQYF.